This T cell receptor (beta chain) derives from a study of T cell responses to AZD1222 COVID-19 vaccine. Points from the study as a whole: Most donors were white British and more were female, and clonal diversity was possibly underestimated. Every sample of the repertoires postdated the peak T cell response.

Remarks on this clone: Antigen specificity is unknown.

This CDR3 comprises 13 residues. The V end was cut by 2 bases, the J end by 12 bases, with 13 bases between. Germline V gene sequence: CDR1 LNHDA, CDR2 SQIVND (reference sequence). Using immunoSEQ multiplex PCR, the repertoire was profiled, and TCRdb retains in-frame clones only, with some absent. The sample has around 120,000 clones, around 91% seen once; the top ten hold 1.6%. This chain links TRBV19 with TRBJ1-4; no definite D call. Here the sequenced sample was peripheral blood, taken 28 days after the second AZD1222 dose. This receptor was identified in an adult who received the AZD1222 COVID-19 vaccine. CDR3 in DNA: TGTGCCAGTAGTATATATGGCGATCTAGAACTGTTTTTT. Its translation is CASSIYGDLELFF.